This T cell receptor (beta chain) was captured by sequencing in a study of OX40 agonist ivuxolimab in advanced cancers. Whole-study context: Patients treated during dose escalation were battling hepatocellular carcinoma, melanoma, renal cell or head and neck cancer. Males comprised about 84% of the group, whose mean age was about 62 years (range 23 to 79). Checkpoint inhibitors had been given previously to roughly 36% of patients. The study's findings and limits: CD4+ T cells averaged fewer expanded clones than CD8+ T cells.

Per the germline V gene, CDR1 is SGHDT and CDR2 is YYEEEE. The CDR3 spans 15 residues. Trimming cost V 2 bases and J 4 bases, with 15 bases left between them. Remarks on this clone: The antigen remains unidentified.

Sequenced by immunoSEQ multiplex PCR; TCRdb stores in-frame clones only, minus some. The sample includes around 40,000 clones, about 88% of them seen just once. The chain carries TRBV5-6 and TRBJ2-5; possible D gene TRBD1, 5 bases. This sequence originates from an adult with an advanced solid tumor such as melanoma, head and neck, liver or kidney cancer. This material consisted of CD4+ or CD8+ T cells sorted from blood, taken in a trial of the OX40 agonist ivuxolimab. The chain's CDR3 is CASSFLPRAGETQYF. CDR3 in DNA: TGTGCCAGCAGCTTTCTGCCCAGGGCCGGAGAGACCCAGTACTTC.